These 22 T cell receptor beta chains were all obtained from the same sample, sequenced in a study of identical twins. TCRdb re-derived calls from the 5' RACE reads in MiXCR, one entry per CDR3 protein. The sample lists 420,000 or so distinct CDR3 sequences; roughly 20% were seen once. Sequencing was carried out using naive T cells sorted from blood. The origin of the receptors is a man between 45 and 60 years old in good health.

This clonotype was found many times. The rearrangement joins TRBV20-1 to TRBJ2-3, with D possibly being TRBD1 (6 bases). The CDR3 has 15 residues. The V end lost 1 base, the J end lost 0 bases, and 11 bases lay between the germline ends. The V gene's germline CDR1 is DFQATT and CDR2 SNEGSKA (reference sequence). Written as DNA, the CDR3 is TGCAGTGCTAGAGGCGACAGGTCTAGCACAGATACGCAGTATTTT. Translated: CSARGDRSSTDTQYF.

The V gene is TRBV6-5, the J gene TRBJ2-2; the D gene is possibly TRBD2 (7 bases). V was pared by 0 bases and J by 4 bases, with 21 bases between. The CDR3 has 19 residues. CDR1 is MNHEY, CDR2 SVGAGI, per germline. The CDR3 DNA reads as TGTGCCAGCAGTTACTCGGGGGCGGGAAGCGGGGTGCTCACCGGGGAGCTGTTTTTT. Its translation: CASSYSGAGSGVLTGELFF.

This clonotype was seen only a few times. The CDR3 sequence: CASTGENTYEQYF. CDR3 DNA sequence: TGTGCCAGCACGGGGGAAAACACCTACGAGCAGTACTTC. This chain connects TRBV12-3 or TRBV12-4 to TRBJ2-7, with D possibly matching TRBD2 (6 bases). Trimming took off 7 bases at V and 2 bases at J, with 12 bases between the two ends. The CDR3 is 13 residues long.

This clonotype was recorded at least ten times. The chain links TRBV5-1 to TRBJ2-5; 7 bases are a match to TRBD1. Trimming cost V 0 bases and J 2 bases; bases outside gene matches: 1. Germline V gives CDR1 SGHRS, CDR2 YFSETQ. This CDR3 contains 14 residues. The CDR3 DNA reads TGCGCCAGCAGCTTGGGACAGGGTCAAGAGACCCAGTACTTC. Protein product: CASSLGQGQETQYF.

V and J are TRBV18 and TRBJ2-3, with TRBD2 matching over 7 bases. The V segment lost 3 bases and the J segment 6 bases; nucleotides outside the gene matches: 9. This CDR3 region has 15 residues. CDR1 KGHSH and CDR2 LQKENI come from the germline V gene. CDR3 in amino acids: CASSPGSGVSDTQYF. The CDR3 DNA follows: TGTGCCAGCTCACCCGGGAGCGGGGTGTCGGATACGCAGTATTTT.

CDR3 sequence: CASSYLVQGAYNEQFF. The CDR3 coding sequence is TGTGCCAGCAGTTATCTCGTACAGGGGGCGTACAATGAGCAGTTCTTC. The chain couples TRBV6-5 to TRBJ2-1; 9 nucleotides align to TRBD1. Losses at the gene ends were 3 bases for V and 4 bases for J; bases not matched to a gene: 7. CDR1 is MNHEY, CDR2 SVGAGI, per germline. The CDR3 loop spans 16 amino acids.

In this sample, this clonotype turned up once. The gene calls are TRBV4-1 and TRBJ2-7; D is unresolved. The CDR3 is made up of 15 amino acids. V shed 1 base and J shed 0 bases, with 10 bases lying between them. CDR1 is MGHRA, CDR2 YSYEKL, per germline. This CDR3 is CASSQGVGNSYEQYF. CDR3 in DNA: TGCGCCAGCAGCCAAGGGGTAGGGAACTCCTACGAGCAGTACTTC.

Ten or more counts support this clonotype. The rearrangement links TRBV5-1 to TRBJ2-3, with 11 bases identical to TRBD2. The CDR3 runs 17 residues. Germline CDR1 and CDR2: SGHRS and YFSETQ. Trimming removed 4 bases from V and 1 base from J; junction bases left unmatched: 8. CDR3: CASSGALAGAGTDTQYF. DNA for the CDR3: TGCGCCAGCAGCGGGGCACTAGCGGGAGCGGGCACAGATACGCAGTATTTT.

Ten or more counts support this clonotype. The chain is built from TRBV7-9 and TRBJ2-2; D uncertain. Germline CDR1 and CDR2: SEHNR and FQNEAQ (reference sequence). The germline V and J ends were trimmed by 3 bases and 3 bases, with 11 bases remaining between them. The CDR3 spans 15 residues. CDR3: CASSFVQAYTGELFF. DNA for the CDR3: TGTGCCAGCAGCTTCGTGCAGGCCTACACCGGGGAGCTGTTTTTT.

This clonotype was seen many times. The J gene is TRBJ2-5, the V gene TRBV4-2; the D gene could be TRBD1 or TRBD2 (5 bases each). The CDR3 consists of 14 residues. V was pared by 2 bases and J by 8 bases, with 15 bases between. Germline V lookup: CDR1 LGHNA, CDR2 YNFKEQ. The CDR3 DNA reads as TGTGCCAGCAGCCAACCGGGACGGATGACTACCCAGTACTTC. Its protein is CASSQPGRMTTQYF.

The chain is built from TRBV20-1 and TRBJ2-2; unclear D gene. CDR1 is DFQATT and CDR2 is SNEGSKA in the germline V gene (reference sequence). The CDR3 consists of 15 residues. Trimming removed 0 bases at V and 5 bases at J, with 13 bases between. The CDR3 loop reads CSARDGTDPTGELFF. The CDR3 DNA reads as TGCAGTGCTAGAGATGGCACAGATCCTACCGGGGAGCTGTTTTTT.

This clonotype has ten or more counts. The chain couples TRBV7-8 to TRBJ2-5; D gene uncertain. The CDR3 spans 12 residues. Germline CDR1 SGHVS, CDR2 FQNEAQ. Trimming stripped 1 base from V and 7 bases from J, with 7 bases between. In nucleotides, the CDR3 is TGTGCCAGCAGCTTAGTTAGTGGGACCCAGTACTTC. Its protein product is CASSLVSGTQYF. Combining the CDR3 with reference TRBV7-8 and TRBJ2-5 gives the whole variable domain GAGVSQSPRYKVAKRGQDVALRCDPISGHVSLFWYQQALGQGPEFLTYFQNEAQLDKSGLPSDRFFAERPEGSVSTLKIQRTQQEDSAVYLCASSLVSGTQYFGPGTRLLVL.

This clonotype was picked up many times. The rearrangement uses TRBV12-3 or TRBV12-4 and TRBJ2-7; no firm D call. The CDR3 is made up of 13 amino acids. The V end was cut by 1 base, the J end by 2 bases, with 6 bases between. CDR3 bases: TGTGCCAGCAGTTTAGGCCCCACCTACGAGCAGTACTTC. Its translation: CASSLGPTYEQYF.

The J gene is TRBJ2-3, the V gene TRBV6-2 or TRBV6-3; a possible D gene is TRBD1 (5 bases). The CDR3 extends over 13 amino acids. CDR1 and CDR2 (germline): MNHEY, SVGEGT. Deletions cut 7 bases from V and 1 base from J, with 9 bases between. The CDR3: CASTEGGTDTQYF. CDR3 DNA: TGTGCCAGCACCGAAGGGGGCACAGATACGCAGTATTTT.

This clonotype was observed many times. The chain carries TRBV4-3 and TRBJ1-5; no clear D gene. This CDR3 comprises 15 residues. The germline CDR1 and CDR2 sequences are LGHNA and YSLEER. Trimming removed 0 bases at V and 3 bases at J, with 9 bases between. CDR3 nucleotide sequence: TGCGCCAGCAGCCAAGATCTCTGGACCAATCAGCCCCAGCATTTT. Its protein product is CASSQDLWTNQPQHF.

This clonotype has a single count. The chain links TRBV7-8 to TRBJ2-7; no firm D call. Trimming stripped 2 bases from V and 3 bases from J, with 8 bases between. In germline, CDR1 is SGHVS, CDR2 FQNEAQ. The CDR3 contains 13 residues. CDR3 DNA sequence: TGTGCCAGCAGCTTACAAGAGATCTACGAGCAGTACTTC. This encodes CASSLQEIYEQYF.

This clonotype was observed many times. The chain uses TRBV5-4 and TRBJ2-1; D call uncertain. The germline V gene encodes CDR1 SGHNT and CDR2 YYREEE (reference sequence). The CDR3 spans 14 residues. V was clipped by 2 bases and J by 6 bases, with 12 bases between them. The CDR3 DNA follows: TGTGCCAGCAGCTTTGGTACAGTATTCAATGAGCAGTTCTTC. This encodes CASSFGTVFNEQFF.

This clonotype was seen repeatedly, ten times or more. The chain couples TRBV10-3 to TRBJ2-7; 10 bases match TRBD2. Trimming took 6 bases from V and 6 from J; bases not matched to a gene: 14. The CDR3 has 16 amino acids. The germline CDR1 and CDR2 sequences are ENHRY and SYGVKD. The CDR3 DNA reads as TGTGCCATCAGCCGGACTAGCGGCGAGACTATGGGCGAGCAGTACTTC. It translates to CAISRTSGETMGEQYF.

V gene TRBV4-3 combines with J gene TRBJ2-2; D is perhaps TRBD2 (6 bases). Germline V gives CDR1 LGHNA, CDR2 YSLEER. The V and J ends lost 3 bases and 7 bases respectively, with 12 bases between them. The CDR3 runs to 14 residues. DNA of the CDR3: TGCGCCAGCAGCCAGGGGACTTTCGGCGGGGAGCTGTTTTTT. The encoded protein is CASSQGTFGGELFF.

This clonotype has a handful of counts. The J gene is TRBJ1-2, the V gene TRBV12-3 or TRBV12-4; 7 nucleotides match TRBD1. After removal of 7 bases from V and 4 bases from J, the junction contained 6 bases not matched to a gene. The CDR3 sequence is 13 residues long. The CDR3 region has the DNA TGTGCCAGCAATTTCGACAGGGTCTATGGCTACACCTTC. Amino acid sequence: CASNFDRVYGYTF.

The sample holds many counts of this clonotype. V gene TRBV5-1 combines with J gene TRBJ2-4; TRBD1 agrees at 7 bases. V dropped 1 base and J dropped 6; count of bases not matched to a gene: 4. The CDR3 spans 14 residues. Germline CDR1 SGHRS, CDR2 YFSETQ. The CDR3 protein is CASSLTGDSNIQYF. CDR3 bases: TGCGCCAGCAGCTTGACAGGGGATTCAAACATTCAGTACTTC. The full variable domain, its missing parts supplied by reference TRBV5-1 and TRBJ2-4, is KAGVTQTPRYLIKTRGQQVTLSCSPISGHRSVSWYQQTPGQGLQFLFEYFSETQRNKGNFPGRFSGRQFSNSRSEMNVSTLELGDSALYLCASSLTGDSNIQYFGAGTRLSVL.

This clonotype came up many times. V gene TRBV4-1 combines with J gene TRBJ1-5; perhaps TRBD1 as D (6 bases). V lost 1 base and J lost 7, with 11 bases in between. CDR1 and CDR2 (germline): MGHRA, YSYEKL. This CDR3 is 14 amino acids long. The CDR3 region has the DNA TGCGCCAGCAGCCAAGGTCGGGGGCCCCAGCCCCAGCATTTT. Translated: CASSQGRGPQPQHF.